This TCR beta chain was identified during a study of blood T cell repertoires in COVID-19. How the authors handled the data: Reference gene primer amplification in the assay estimated nucleated cell counts. Profiling relied on immunoSEQ multiplex PCR, and the TCRdb table lists in-frame clones only, not all of them. Clonal size and the V and J genes are those of that table, whereas D and trimming came from the DNA. This table holds approximately 75,000 clones, 75% to 95% found once. The CDR3 runs 16 residues. CDR1 LGHNT and CDR2 FRNRAP come from the germline V gene. Trimming cost V 4 bases and J 5 bases; bases outside gene matches: 7.

The sequenced material came from peripheral blood. The TCR sequence derives from a human donor in a cohort sampled during active COVID-19. The V call is TRBV12-5, the J call TRBJ2-5; 13 positions agree with TRBD2. CDR3 residues: CASGSKLAGGRETQYF. CDR3 in DNA: TGTGCTAGTGGTTCGAAACTAGCGGGGGGGCGGGAGACCCAGTACTTC. The full variable domain, its missing parts supplied by reference TRBV12-5 and TRBJ2-5, is DARVTQTPRHKVTEMGQEVTMRCQPILGHNTVFWYRQTMMQGLELLAYFRNRAPLDDSGMPKDRFSAEMPDATLATLKIQPSEPRDSAVYFCASGSKLAGGRETQYFGPGTRLLVL.